One sample yielded the 19 T cell receptor beta chains listed below, sequenced in a study of blood T cell repertoires in COVID-19. Profiled with immunoSEQ multiplex PCR; TCRdb holds only in-frame clones, not every one. This sample has roughly 380,000 clones, with approximately 91% found just once. Material: PBMCs or T cells enriched from blood (not recorded which). These receptors were taken from a woman in her twenties or thirties who had been exposed to COVID-19.

The chain carries TRBV7-9 and TRBJ1-5; TRBD1 matches at 9 bases. V lost 5 bases, J lost 7 bases, and 12 bases stayed unmatched. CDR3 length: 16 amino acids. Germline loops: CDR1 SEHNR, CDR2 FQNEAQ (reference sequence). The CDR3 DNA follows: TGTGCCAGCAGCCCCTCGGGACAGGGCTGGAGCCAGCCCCAGCATTTT. Its translation: CASSPSGQGWSQPQHF.

This chain uses TRBV11-2 with TRBJ2-1; D might be TRBD2 (5 bases). CDR3 length: 16 amino acids. Trimming pared 5 bases from V and 9 bases from J, leaving 23 bases between. Germline V gene lookup returns CDR1 SGHAT and CDR2 FQNNGV. The CDR3 DNA sequence: TGTGCCAGCAGCCCCATGGGGAGAACCTGGAGGAGTGAGCAGTTCTTC. Translating it yields CASSPMGRTWRSEQFF.

This clone was counted between two and nine times. The chain has TRBV7-8 and TRBJ2-7; 7 nucleotides agree with TRBD1. The CDR3 consists of 13 residues. From germline, CDR1 is SGHVS and CDR2 FQNEAQ. V shed 3 bases, J shed 2 bases, and the junction held 1 base outside the gene matches. CDR3 sequence: CASSFGTAYEQYF. CDR3 DNA sequence: TGTGCCAGCAGCTTTGGGACAGCCTACGAGCAGTACTTC. Filled out from reference TRBV7-8 and TRBJ2-7, the complete variable domain reads GAGVSQSPRYKVAKRGQDVALRCDPISGHVSLFWYQQALGQGPEFLTYFQNEAQLDKSGLPSDRFFAERPEGSVSTLKIQRTQQEDSAVYLCASSFGTAYEQYFGPGTRLTVT.

V usage is TRBV19 and J usage is TRBJ2-1, with D possibly TRBD1 on 5 matching bases. The CDR3 is 11 amino acids. CDR1 is LNHDA, CDR2 SQIVND, per germline (reference sequence). Trimming stripped 4 bases from V and 7 bases from J, with 5 bases between. The DNA of the CDR3 is TGTGCCAGTAGTAACAGGAATGAGCAGTTCTTC. It codes for CASSNRNEQFF.

The rearrangement uses TRBV7-6 and TRBJ2-7; 9 bases map to TRBD2. The CDR3 spans 18 residues. CDR1 and CDR2 (germline): SGHVS, FNYEAQ. V shed 5 bases and J 2 bases; nucleotides not matched to a gene: 16. CDR3 region: CASSPNQRTSENPYEQYF. The DNA for the CDR3 is TGTGCCAGCAGCCCAAACCAGAGGACTAGCGAAAACCCCTACGAGCAGTACTTC.

The chain's CDR3 is CASSEAGGGTDTQYF. The CDR3 DNA follows: TGTGCCAGCAGTGAAGCTGGGGGGGGCACAGATACGCAGTATTTT. The chain joins TRBV6-1 to TRBJ2-3; 7 bases align to TRBD2. This CDR3 has 15 amino acids. The germline gives CDR1 MNHNS, CDR2 SASEGT. The ends lost 0 bases at V and 1 base at J; junction bases unmatched: 1.

This clone was recorded only once. The V and J genes are TRBV27 and TRBJ2-2; possibly TRBD2 for D (5 bases). V dropped 10 bases and J dropped 6 bases, with 12 bases sitting between them. This CDR3 has 12 residues. CDR1 and CDR2 from the germline V gene are MNHEY and SMNVEV (reference sequence). The CDR3, as DNA: TGTGCCACCTCATTCGGGGCCGGGGAGCTGTTTTTT. Its translation is CATSFGAGELFF.

This chain uses TRBV28 with TRBJ1-1, with 9 bases fitting TRBD1. J gave up 1 base and V 6 bases, and 12 bases lay outside the gene matches. This CDR3 spans 17 amino acids. Germline V lookup: CDR1 MDHEN, CDR2 SYDVKM. The CDR3, as DNA: TGTGCCAGCAGCGGAGACAGGGGGTCCTGGGGGAACACTGAAGCTTTCTTT. Protein: CASSGDRGSWGNTEAFF.

V and J are TRBV11-2 and TRBJ2-3; D not resolved. Trimming left V 4 bases short and J 7 bases short, with 3 bases between. Germline CDR1 SGHAT, CDR2 FQNNGV. CDR3 size: 10 residues. This CDR3 reads CASSSYTQYF. The CDR3 bases are TGTGCCAGCAGCTCGTATACGCAGTATTTT.

The V and J genes are TRBV5-1 and TRBJ2-2; D might be TRBD1 (5 bases). Germline V gene data show CDR1 as SGHRS and CDR2 as YFSETQ. This CDR3 region has 15 residues. Trimming pared 4 bases from V and 2 bases from J, leaving 12 bases between. CDR3 bases: TGCGCCAGCAGCCCTGGACACTTTAACACCGGGGAGCTGTTTTTT. Translated, it gives CASSPGHFNTGELFF.

The chain carries TRBV28 and TRBJ1-2; the D is unclear. This CDR3 spans 13 amino acids. Trimming took 3 bases from V and 8 from J, leaving 13 bases between them. Germline lookup yields CDR1 MDHEN and CDR2 SYDVKM. CDR3 sequence reads: CASSLMRAEGYTF. CDR3 bases: TGTGCCAGCAGTTTGATGAGGGCAGAAGGCTACACCTTC.

The gene calls are TRBV5-1 and TRBJ2-6, with TRBD1 identical over 12 bases. In germline, CDR1 is SGHRS, CDR2 YFSETQ. J lost 2 bases, V lost 3 bases, and 3 bases had no gene match. The CDR3 totals 17 residues. CDR3 protein: CASSSGQGAPGANVLTF. CDR3 sequence (DNA): TGCGCCAGCAGCTCGGGACAGGGGGCCCCTGGGGCCAACGTCCTGACTTTC.

The chain uses TRBV4-1 and TRBJ2-1, with 11 bases that match TRBD2. Germline trimming cut 3 bases from V and 5 bases from J; bases unmatched to any gene: 9. The V gene's germline CDR1 is MGHRA and CDR2 YSYEKL. This CDR3 region has 17 residues. In DNA form, the CDR3 reads TGCGCCAGCAGCCAGGCGACCGGGACTAGCGGAAACAATGAGCAGTTCTTC. This gives the protein CASSQATGTSGNNEQFF.

The rearrangement links TRBV23-1 to TRBJ1-6; tentative D call: TRBD1 (5 bases). TRBV23-1 qualifies as an ORF whose function is uncertain. The CDR3 runs to 16 residues. Trimming pared 0 bases from V and 1 base from J, leaving 7 bases between. DNA of the CDR3: TGCGCCAGCAGTCAATCGGGGGGTTCCTATAATTCACCCCTCCACTTT. Translating gives CASSQSGGSYNSPLHF.

This chain joins TRBV11-3 and TRBJ1-1; TRBD1 matches 7 bases. J gave up 10 bases and V 0 bases, and 17 bases lay outside the gene matches. CDR3 length equals 17 residues. From germline, CDR1 is SGHNT and CDR2 YENEEA. The CDR3 sequence: CASSLEGWVRGSAGAFF. For the CDR3, the DNA is TGTGCCAGCAGCTTAGAGGGGTGGGTCAGGGGGTCCGCTGGAGCTTTCTTT.

The chain employs TRBV29-1 and TRBJ1-1; tentative D call: TRBD1 (6 bases). Trimming removed 0 bases from V and 7 bases from J, with 9 bases in between. Germline V CDR1 and CDR2: SQVTM, ANQGSEA. This CDR3 contains 12 residues. Here the CDR3 reads CSVEEQGLEAFF. For the CDR3, the DNA is TGCAGCGTTGAAGAACAGGGCCTTGAAGCTTTCTTT.

V is TRBV30 and J is TRBJ1-1, with TRBD1 matching over 7 bases. The CDR3 is made up of 15 amino acids. V shed 2 bases and J 4 bases; nucleotides not matched to a gene: 10. Germline V CDR1 and CDR2: GTSNPN, SVGIG (reference sequence). The CDR3 is CAWSLARDSSTEAFF. The CDR3 coding sequence is TGTGCCTGGAGTTTGGCCCGGGACAGTAGCACTGAAGCTTTCTTT.

The chain couples TRBV12-3 or TRBV12-4 to TRBJ2-1, with 8 bases lining up with TRBD2. This CDR3 spans 11 amino acids. Unmatched junction bases numbered 5, after V lost 6 bases and J lost 13 bases. CDR3 nucleotide sequence: TGTGCCAGCAGCCGAGCGGGAGCACAGTTCTTC. Its translation is CASSRAGAQFF.

The chain couples TRBV9 to TRBJ2-1; 7 bases are a match to TRBD1. Per the germline V gene, CDR1 is SGDLS and CDR2 is YYNGEE. The junction had 2 bases not matched to a gene; V was cut back by 0 bases and J by 8 bases. The CDR3 is 13 amino acids. The CDR3: CASSVGDSYEQFF. In DNA, the CDR3 is TGTGCCAGCAGCGTAGGGGACAGTTATGAGCAGTTCTTC.